Below, 17 T cell receptor beta chains from the same sample are listed, as sequenced in a study of control samples from healthy donors and cancer patients. Only in-frame clones appear in the TCRdb table, and some are missing; sequencing was by immunoSEQ multiplex PCR. The sample carries under 200,000 clones, 80% to 95% recorded once. Sample: blood. These receptors all come from a woman in her 30s in good health.

The rearrangement joins TRBV2 to TRBJ2-5, with a possible D match to TRBD2 (5 bases). CDR3 length: 13 amino acids. The V gene lost 4 bases and the J gene lost 5 bases, with 11 bases spanning the gap. Germline-derived CDR1 and CDR2 are SNHLY and FYNNEI. Written as DNA, the CDR3 is TGTGCCAGCAGTGTAGCGAAGGAGGAGACCCAGTACTTC. Protein sequence: CASSVAKEETQYF.

V is TRBV28 and J is TRBJ2-7; TRBD1 is a possible D gene (5 bases). The germline gives CDR1 MDHEN, CDR2 SYDVKM. CDR3 length equals 13 residues. Trimming removed 7 bases at V and 5 bases at J, with 15 bases between. CDR3 region: CASKSQGLNEQYF. In nucleotides, the CDR3 is TGTGCCAGCAAATCCCAGGGCCTTAACGAGCAGTACTTC.

V usage is TRBV4-2 and J usage is TRBJ2-1; 9 bases match TRBD2. The ends lost 0 bases at V and 8 bases at J; junction bases unmatched: 11. CDR3 length: 17 residues. Germline CDR1 LGHNA, CDR2 YNFKEQ. Here the CDR3 reads CASSQEGLAPKGDEQFF. The CDR3 nucleotides read TGTGCCAGCAGCCAAGAGGGACTAGCACCCAAGGGTGATGAGCAGTTCTTC.

Note on this clone: The same CDR3 arises from other DNA sequences in this sample as well. The chain combines TRBV5-1 with TRBJ2-7; TRBD2 might be the D (5 bases). The ends were cut back, 0 bases at V and 6 bases at J, with 7 bases in the middle. The CDR3 runs 12 residues. Germline CDR1 SGHRS, CDR2 YFSETQ. CDR3 sequence: CASSLGGSEQYF. The CDR3 DNA reads as TGCGCCAGCAGCTTGGGAGGGAGCGAGCAGTACTTC.

The chain is built from TRBV5-1 and TRBJ2-1; 8 bases match TRBD2. Looked up from germline, CDR1 is SGHRS and CDR2 is YFSETQ. V lost 3 bases, J lost 8 bases, and 4 bases stayed unmatched. This CDR3 is 13 amino acids long. For the CDR3, the DNA is TGCGCCAGCAGCTCTCTAGCGGGCCATGAGCAGTTCTTC. It yields the protein CASSSLAGHEQFF.

The chain is built from TRBV3-1 (or the pseudogene TRBV3-2) and TRBJ1-2; unclear D gene. The CDR3 length is 13 residues. Germline V lookup: CDR1 LGHDT, CDR2 YNNKEL (reference sequence). Trimming took off 0 bases at V and 8 bases at J, with 10 bases between the two ends. In nucleotides, the CDR3 is TGTGCCAGCAGCCAAGATCGTCCGGGCGGCTACACCTTC. Its translation: CASSQDRPGGYTF.

V is TRBV10-3 and J is TRBJ2-3; 8 nucleotides match TRBD2. The CDR3 loop spans 16 amino acids. The germline CDR1 and CDR2 sequences are ENHRY and SYGVKD. V lost 6 bases, J lost 1 base, and 9 bases stayed unmatched. CDR3 sequence (DNA): TGTGCCATCAGCCCTCGGGAGACTAGCGGCACAGATACGCAGTATTTT. Protein product: CAISPRETSGTDTQYF.

V is TRBV28 and J is TRBJ1-1; D is unresolved. V lost 7 bases, J lost 11 bases, and 17 bases lay in between. The CDR3 contains 12 residues. Germline lookup yields CDR1 MDHEN and CDR2 SYDVKM. The CDR3, as DNA: TGTGCCAGCACCCCTCCGGGAAGGGCCGCTTTCTTT. It codes for CASTPPGRAAFF. Complete variable domain (other parts from reference TRBV28 and TRBJ1-1): DVKVTQSSRYLVKRTGEKVFLECVQDMDHENMFWYRQDPGLGLRLIYFSYDVKMKEKGDIPEGYSVSREKKERFSLILESASTNQTSMYLCASTPPGRAAFFGQGTRLTVV.

The rearrangement links TRBV5-1 to TRBJ2-3; D is possibly TRBD1 or TRBD2 (6 bases each). The CDR3 length is 17 residues. V lost 3 bases and J 2 bases, leaving 19 bases between the germline ends. Germline V gene sequence: CDR1 SGHRS, CDR2 YFSETQ. This CDR3 reads CASSSGAGAVHTDTQYF. Here the CDR3 DNA reads TGCGCCAGCAGCTCGGGGGCAGGGGCCGTTCACACAGATACGCAGTATTTT.

This clone was observed a single time. The rearrangement joins TRBV11-1 to TRBJ2-7; 7 bases align to TRBD2. This CDR3 region has 16 residues. V dropped 7 bases and J dropped 3; count of bases not matched to a gene: 15. In germline, CDR1 is SGHAT, CDR2 FQDESV (reference sequence). CDR3 nucleotides: TGTGCCAGCACCATGGGCTCTACGGGAGGAATCTACGAGCAGTACTTC. Protein sequence: CASTMGSTGGIYEQYF.

In nucleotides, the CDR3 is TGCGCCAGCAGCTCGGAAGGGACTGGGGCCAACGTCCTGACTTTC. The encoded protein is CASSSEGTGANVLTF. This chain links TRBV5-1 with TRBJ2-6, with D unresolved. This CDR3 spans 15 amino acids. Germline V gives CDR1 SGHRS, CDR2 YFSETQ. Trimming pared 3 bases from V and 2 bases from J, leaving 9 bases between.

This clone came up once. This CDR3 is CASIIGGSTDTQYF. The CDR3 DNA reads TGTGCCAGCATCATTGGAGGGAGCACAGATACGCAGTATTTT. The V and J genes are TRBV28 and TRBJ2-3, with D tentatively TRBD2 (6 bases). Germline-derived CDR1 and CDR2 are MDHEN and SYDVKM. Trimming took off 7 bases at V and 0 bases at J, with 11 bases between the two ends. The CDR3 sequence is 14 residues long.

The chain employs TRBV7-8 and TRBJ2-2; D not resolved. V was trimmed by 3 bases and J by 3 bases, leaving 8 bases between them. The CDR3 consists of 14 residues. Germline CDR1 is SGHVS and CDR2 is FQNEAQ. For the CDR3, the DNA is TGTGCCAGCAGCTTGTCTGGGGACACCGGGGAGCTGTTTTTT. As protein: CASSLSGDTGELFF.

This chain joins TRBV10-3 and TRBJ2-1; D may be TRBD2 (6 bases). In germline, CDR1 is ENHRY, CDR2 SYGVKD. This CDR3 spans 17 amino acids. Trimming left V 10 bases short and J 7 bases short, with 29 bases between. CDR3 bases: TGTGCCACGGGCGCCCCGATCGTGGCGGGGACGGATAATGAGCAGTTCTTC. The encoded protein is CATGAPIVAGTDNEQFF.

This clone was seen a few times. The genes are TRBV10-3 and TRBJ1-1; the D is unclear. Germline V gene lookup returns CDR1 ENHRY and CDR2 SYGVKD. V was cut by 7 bases and J by 1 base, with 10 bases left in between. The CDR3 is made up of 13 amino acids. The CDR3 nucleotides read TGTGCCATCACAAGGTCAGCGAACACTGAAGCTTTCTTT. Residues: CAITRSANTEAFF.

The chain joins TRBV19 to TRBJ1-1; D gene unclear. The germline V gene has CDR1 LNHDA and CDR2 SQIVND (reference sequence). This CDR3 comprises 14 residues. Trimming took off 5 bases at V and 1 base at J, with 11 bases between the two ends. The CDR3 here is CASSPRGRNTEAFF. In DNA, the CDR3 is TGTGCCAGTAGTCCCCGCGGGAGGAACACTGAAGCTTTCTTT.

V and J are TRBV5-1 and TRBJ2-1; the match to TRBD2 covers 9 bases. This CDR3 has 14 residues. J lost 7 bases, V lost 4 bases, and 6 bases had no gene match. Per germline, CDR1 SGHRS and CDR2 YFSETQ. The CDR3 DNA sequence: TGCGCCAGCAGCCCAGGGACTAGCCTTAATGAGCAGTTCTTC. Its translation: CASSPGTSLNEQFF.